These 13 T cell receptor beta chains share one sample of origin, sequenced in a study of T cell repertoires in cytomegalovirus infection. The antigens of these receptors remain unknown. Each CDR3 protein is one row after TCRdb ran MiXCR on the reads. Of about 280,000 distinct CDR3 sequences listed, roughly 21% are singletons. The sample consisted of cultured PBMCs, taken from culture after CMV antigen stimulation. The receptors were gathered from a human donor in good health (CMV status not recorded). Some clones in this sample may be carry-over from other donors' samples.

The sample holds many counts of this clonotype. This chain uses TRBV7-2 with TRBJ1-4; D gene ambiguous. This CDR3 spans 13 amino acids. Germline CDR1 and CDR2: SGHTA and FQGNSA. Trimming pared 1 base from V and 7 bases from J, leaving 7 bases between. CDR3 region: CASSLGRIEKLFF. The CDR3 DNA is TGTGCCAGCAGCTTAGGCCGGATTGAAAAACTGTTTTTT. The variable domain in full, completed from reference TRBV7-2 and TRBJ1-4, reads GAGVSQSPSNKVTEKGKDVELRCDPISGHTALYWYRQSLGQGLEFLIYFQGNSAPDKSGLPSDRFSAERTGGSVSTLTIQRTQQEDSAVYLCASSLGRIEKLFFGSGTQLSVL.

The rearrangement joins TRBV9 to TRBJ1-3, with D perhaps matching TRBD1 (5 bases). This CDR3 has 15 amino acids. Per germline, CDR1 SGDLS and CDR2 YYNGEE. V was clipped by 5 bases and J by 8 bases, with 20 bases between them. The CDR3 DNA sequence: TGTGCCAGCAGTCAACAGAACACGCCGGGGGACACCATATATTTT. Translation: CASSQQNTPGDTIYF.

This clonotype was seen at least ten times. As DNA, the CDR3 is TGTGCCAGCAGTTTATTGTTGACAGCTCTTAACACCGGGGAGCTGTTTTTT. Its protein product is CASSLLLTALNTGELFF. The chain couples TRBV27 to TRBJ2-2; the D gene is possibly TRBD1 (5 bases). CDR1 and CDR2 (germline): MNHEY, SMNVEV (reference sequence). This CDR3 is 17 amino acids long. V gave up 1 base and J gave up 2 bases, with 14 bases separating them.

This clonotype has only a few counts. The V gene is TRBV29-1, the J gene TRBJ1-2, with TRBD1 identical over 8 bases. The CDR3 is made up of 15 amino acids. The ends lost 1 base at V and 8 bases at J; junction bases unmatched: 12. Germline V gene sequence: CDR1 SQVTM, CDR2 ANQGSEA. DNA for the CDR3: TGCAGCGTTGAAGGGACAGGGAAGAGCTGGGTCGGCTACACCTTC. It codes for CSVEGTGKSWVGYTF.

This clonotype has just a few counts. The chain is built from TRBV4-2 and TRBJ2-5; 8 nucleotides align to TRBD2. After removal of 1 base from V and 4 bases from J, the junction contained 11 bases not matched to a gene. This CDR3 region has 17 residues. Germline loops: CDR1 LGHNA, CDR2 YNFKEQ. The CDR3 region has the DNA TGTGCCAGCAGCCAAGTGGTTAGCGGGACAATACTAGAGACCCAGTACTTC. It translates to CASSQVVSGTILETQYF.

This clonotype showed up just a few times. The chain joins TRBV4-3 to TRBJ2-1; the D gene is possibly TRBD1 (6 bases). V shed 0 bases and J shed 8 bases, with 17 bases lying between them. The CDR3 has 16 amino acids. CDR1 LGHNA and CDR2 YSLEER come from the germline V gene. CDR3 in amino acids: CASSQDWAGHRDEQFF. CDR3 sequence (DNA): TGCGCCAGCAGCCAAGATTGGGCGGGTCACAGGGATGAGCAGTTCTTC.

This clonotype occurred many times. This chain uses TRBV4-1 with TRBJ2-7; D ambiguous. V shed 1 base and J shed 0 bases, with 10 bases lying between them. There are 15 residues in the CDR3. Germline V CDR1 and CDR2: MGHRA, YSYEKL. Written as DNA, the CDR3 is TGCGCCAGCAGCCAAGGGACGGATAGCTCCTACGAGCAGTACGTC. It translates to CASSQGTDSSYEQYV.

This clonotype was detected many times. Here the CDR3 reads CASSLEGGLLPYEQYF. The CDR3 bases are TGTGCCAGCAGCCTCGAGGGGGGCCTCCTTCCATACGAGCAGTACTTC. V gene TRBV7-9 combines with J gene TRBJ2-7; D possibly uses TRBD1 or TRBD2 (6 bases each). The V gene lost 5 bases and the J gene lost 4 bases, with 21 bases spanning the gap. The CDR3 has 16 amino acids. Germline loops: CDR1 SEHNR, CDR2 FQNEAQ (reference sequence).

The chain is built from TRBV4-3 and TRBJ1-4, with TRBD1 identical over 10 bases. The CDR3 spans 16 residues. The junction had 4 bases not matched to a gene; V was cut back by 1 base and J by 5 bases. Germline V gives CDR1 LGHNA, CDR2 YSLEER. As DNA, the CDR3 is TGCGCCAGCAGCCAAGGCTGGACAGGGGGAAATGAAAAACTGTTTTTT. It yields the protein CASSQGWTGGNEKLFF.

This clonotype has a handful of counts. V gene TRBV6-2 or TRBV6-3 combines with J gene TRBJ2-1; a weak D match, TRBD1 (6 bases). This CDR3 comprises 14 residues. The germline V gene has CDR1 MNHEY and CDR2 SVGEGT. The V end was cut by 8 bases, the J end by 8 bases, with 19 bases between. The CDR3 reads CASREQGRRDEQFF. CDR3 coding DNA: TGTGCCAGCCGAGAACAGGGCCGCCGGGATGAGCAGTTCTTC.

The chain has TRBV4-1 and TRBJ2-3; 9 nucleotides agree with TRBD2. V shed 0 bases and J 4 bases; nucleotides not matched to a gene: 5. This CDR3 is 16 amino acids long. Germline V CDR1 and CDR2: MGHRA, YSYEKL. DNA of the CDR3: TGCGCCAGCAGCCAAGATTTAGCGGGAGCCGCAGATACGCAGTATTTT. Amino acids: CASSQDLAGAADTQYF.

The chain has TRBV12-3 or TRBV12-4 and TRBJ2-5, with 10 nucleotides matching TRBD2. Trimming cost V 0 bases and J 4 bases; bases outside gene matches: 11. The CDR3 sequence is 18 residues long. Here the CDR3 reads CASSLARSSGSVPETQYF. In DNA, the CDR3 is TGTGCCAGCAGTTTAGCACGCTCTAGCGGGAGCGTCCCAGAGACCCAGTACTTC.

This clonotype was detected a few times. V gene TRBV7-8 combines with J gene TRBJ2-3; D is perhaps TRBD1 or TRBD2 (5 bases each). Per germline, CDR1 SGHVS and CDR2 FQNEAQ. There are 16 residues in the CDR3. Trimming removed 4 bases at V and 0 bases at J, with 14 bases between. CDR3 sequence (DNA): TGTGCCAGCAGCTCCCCCCGAGGGGTTAGCACAGATACGCAGTATTTT. Its protein is CASSSPRGVSTDTQYF.